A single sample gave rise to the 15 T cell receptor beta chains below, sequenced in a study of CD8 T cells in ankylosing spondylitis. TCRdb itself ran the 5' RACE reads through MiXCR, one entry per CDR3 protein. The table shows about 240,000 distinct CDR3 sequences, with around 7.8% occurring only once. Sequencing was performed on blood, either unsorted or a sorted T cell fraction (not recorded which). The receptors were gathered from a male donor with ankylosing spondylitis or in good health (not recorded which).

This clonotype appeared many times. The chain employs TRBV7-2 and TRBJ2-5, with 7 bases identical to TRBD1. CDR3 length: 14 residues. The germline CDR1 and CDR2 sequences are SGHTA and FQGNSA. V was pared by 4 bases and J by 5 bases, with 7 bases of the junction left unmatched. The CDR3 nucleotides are TGTGCCAGCAGCTGGACAGGATCCGGGGAGACCCAGTACTTC. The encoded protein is CASSWTGSGETQYF. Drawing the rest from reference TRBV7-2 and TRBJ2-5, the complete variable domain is GAGVSQSPSNKVTEKGKDVELRCDPISGHTALYWYRQSLGQGLEFLIYFQGNSAPDKSGLPSDRFSAERTGGSVSTLTIQRTQQEDSAVYLCASSWTGSGETQYFGPGTRLLVL.

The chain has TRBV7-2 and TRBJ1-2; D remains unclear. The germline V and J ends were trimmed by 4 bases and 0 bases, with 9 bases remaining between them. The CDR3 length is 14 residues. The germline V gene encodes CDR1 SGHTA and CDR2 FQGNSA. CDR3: CASSSDGANYGYTF. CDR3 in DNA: TGTGCCAGCAGCTCCGACGGAGCTAACTATGGCTACACCTTC.

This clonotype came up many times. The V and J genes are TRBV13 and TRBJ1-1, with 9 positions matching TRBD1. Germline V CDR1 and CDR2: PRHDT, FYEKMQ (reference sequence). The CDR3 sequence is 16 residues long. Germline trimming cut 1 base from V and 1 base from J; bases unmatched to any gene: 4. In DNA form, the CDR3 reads TGTGCCAGCAGCTTAGACCCGGGACAGGGGAACACTGAAGCTTTCTTT. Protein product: CASSLDPGQGNTEAFF.

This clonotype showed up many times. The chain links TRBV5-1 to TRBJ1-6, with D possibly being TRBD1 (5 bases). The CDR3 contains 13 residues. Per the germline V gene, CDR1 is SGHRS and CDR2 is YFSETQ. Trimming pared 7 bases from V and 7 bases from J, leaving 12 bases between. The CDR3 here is CASAWDDNSPLHF. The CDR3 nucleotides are TGCGCCAGCGCCTGGGACGACAATTCACCCCTCCACTTT. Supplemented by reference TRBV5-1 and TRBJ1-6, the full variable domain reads KAGVTQTPRYLIKTRGQQVTLSCSPISGHRSVSWYQQTPGQGLQFLFEYFSETQRNKGNFPGRFSGRQFSNSRSEMNVSTLELGDSALYLCASAWDDNSPLHFGNGTRLTVT.

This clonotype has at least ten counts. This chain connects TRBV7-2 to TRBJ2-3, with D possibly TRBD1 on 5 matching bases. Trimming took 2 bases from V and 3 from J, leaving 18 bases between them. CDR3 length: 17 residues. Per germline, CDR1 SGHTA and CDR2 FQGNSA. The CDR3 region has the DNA TGTGCCAGCAGCTTATCCCCTTGGGGCAGGGAAACAGATACGCAGTATTTT. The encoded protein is CASSLSPWGRETDTQYF.

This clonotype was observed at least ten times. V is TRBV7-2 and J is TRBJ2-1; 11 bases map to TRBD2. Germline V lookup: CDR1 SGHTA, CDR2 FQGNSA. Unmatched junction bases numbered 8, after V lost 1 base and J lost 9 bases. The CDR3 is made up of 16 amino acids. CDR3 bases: TGTGCCAGCAGCTTAGTGTCACTAGCGGGGGCGGGTGAGCAGTTCTTC. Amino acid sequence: CASSLVSLAGAGEQFF.

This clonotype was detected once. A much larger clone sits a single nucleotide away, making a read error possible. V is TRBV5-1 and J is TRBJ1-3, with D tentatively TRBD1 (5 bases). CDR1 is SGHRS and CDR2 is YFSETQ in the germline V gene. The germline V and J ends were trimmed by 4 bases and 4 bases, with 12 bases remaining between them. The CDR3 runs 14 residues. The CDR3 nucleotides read TGCGCCAGCAGCACGGGGGGACCCGGAAACACCATATATTTT. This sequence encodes CASSTGGPGNTIYF.

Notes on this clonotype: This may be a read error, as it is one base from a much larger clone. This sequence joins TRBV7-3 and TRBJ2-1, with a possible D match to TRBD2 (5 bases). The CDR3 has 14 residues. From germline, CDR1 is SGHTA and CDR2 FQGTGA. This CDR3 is CSSSLSGMDNEQFF. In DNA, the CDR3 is TGTTCCAGCAGCTTATCCGGGATGGACAATGAGCAGTTCTTC.

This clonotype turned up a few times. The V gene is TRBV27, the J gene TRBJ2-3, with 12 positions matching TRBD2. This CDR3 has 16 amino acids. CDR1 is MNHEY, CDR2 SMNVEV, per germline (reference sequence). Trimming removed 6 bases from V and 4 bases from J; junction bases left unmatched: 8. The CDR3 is CASSPTSGSLADTQYF. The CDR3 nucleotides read TGTGCCAGCAGCCCGACTAGCGGGAGTCTGGCAGATACGCAGTATTTT.

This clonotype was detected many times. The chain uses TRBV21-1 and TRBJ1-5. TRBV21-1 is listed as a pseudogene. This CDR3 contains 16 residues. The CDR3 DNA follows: TGTGCCAGCAGCAAAGCCCCAGGCCCCTCCAATCAGCCCCAGCATTTT. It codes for CASSKAPGPSNQPQHF.

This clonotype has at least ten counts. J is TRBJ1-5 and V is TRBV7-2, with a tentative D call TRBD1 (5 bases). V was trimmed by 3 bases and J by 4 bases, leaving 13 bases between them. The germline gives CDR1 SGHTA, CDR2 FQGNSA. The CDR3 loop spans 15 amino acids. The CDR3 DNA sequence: TGTGCCAGCAGCTTGTCCGGGGCTGGGAATCAGCCCCAGCATTTT. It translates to CASSLSGAGNQPQHF.

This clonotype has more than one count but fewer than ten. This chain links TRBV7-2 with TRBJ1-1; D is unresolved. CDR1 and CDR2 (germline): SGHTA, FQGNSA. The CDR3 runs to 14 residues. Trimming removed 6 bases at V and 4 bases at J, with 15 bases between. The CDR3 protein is CASRLHMISTEAFF. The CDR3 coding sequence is TGTGCCAGCAGGCTCCATATGATCTCCACTGAAGCTTTCTTT.

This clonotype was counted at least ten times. The CDR3 is CASRTGSTDTQYF. In DNA form, the CDR3 reads TGTGCCAGCAGGACAGGGAGCACAGATACGCAGTATTTT. The chain employs TRBV12-3 or TRBV12-4 and TRBJ2-3, with TRBD1 matching over 7 bases. The CDR3 is 13 residues long. The V and J ends lost 6 bases and 0 bases, in that order; junction bases with no gene match: 0.

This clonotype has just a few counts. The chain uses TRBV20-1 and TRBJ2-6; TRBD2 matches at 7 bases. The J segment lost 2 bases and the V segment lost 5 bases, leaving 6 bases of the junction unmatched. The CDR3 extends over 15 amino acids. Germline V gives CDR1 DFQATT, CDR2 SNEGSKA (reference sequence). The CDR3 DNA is TGCAGTGCTCAGCCTGCGGGAGCTGGGGCCAACGTCCTGACTTTC. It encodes CSAQPAGAGANVLTF.

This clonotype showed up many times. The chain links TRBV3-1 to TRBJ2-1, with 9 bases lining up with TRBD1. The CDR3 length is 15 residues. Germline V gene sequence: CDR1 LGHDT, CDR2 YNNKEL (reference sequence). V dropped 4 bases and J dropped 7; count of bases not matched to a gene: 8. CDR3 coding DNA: TGTGCCAGCAGCCCGAGGACAGGGGACGGTAATGAGCAGTTCTTC. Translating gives CASSPRTGDGNEQFF.